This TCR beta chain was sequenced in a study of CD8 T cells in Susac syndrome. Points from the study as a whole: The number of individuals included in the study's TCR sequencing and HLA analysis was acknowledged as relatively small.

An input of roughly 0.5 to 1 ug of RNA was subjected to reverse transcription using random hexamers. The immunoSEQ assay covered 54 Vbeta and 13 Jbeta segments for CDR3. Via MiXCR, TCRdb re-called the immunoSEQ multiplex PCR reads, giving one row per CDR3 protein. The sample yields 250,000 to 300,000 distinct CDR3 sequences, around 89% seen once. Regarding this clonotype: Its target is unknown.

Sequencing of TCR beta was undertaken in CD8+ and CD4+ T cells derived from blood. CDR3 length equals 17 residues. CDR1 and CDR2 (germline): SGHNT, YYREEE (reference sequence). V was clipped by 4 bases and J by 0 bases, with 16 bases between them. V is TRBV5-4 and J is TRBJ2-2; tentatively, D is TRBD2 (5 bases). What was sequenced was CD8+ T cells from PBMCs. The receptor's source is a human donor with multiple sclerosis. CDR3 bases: TGTGCCAGCAGCCCGGGGAGCGGACTGACGAACACCGGGGAGCTGTTTTTT. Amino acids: CASSPGSGLTNTGELFF.